This TCR beta chain was recovered during a study of T cells in Graves' hyperthyroidism and ophthalmopathy. Looking at the study overall: The authors collected peripheral blood at initial diagnosis, before any treatment. General study points: Onset of ophthalmopathy came a median approximately 6 months after the model predicted it. In blood, most of the thyroid clonotypes expanded above 0.001 were also present.

The CDR3 regions of TCR beta were amplified from RNA transcripts. With the HTBI primer set, the TCR CDR3 went through a first round of RT-PCR. MiXCR, run by TCRdb on the multiplex PCR reads, gives a single entry per CDR3 protein. In the table there are hundreds of thousands of distinct CDR3 sequences, roughly 40% of which are singletons. This clonotype was observed many times. The antigen remains undetermined. The CDR3 has 14 amino acids. The V and J ends lost 2 bases and 7 bases respectively, with 12 bases between them. The receptor's source is a man aged 18 to 30 with Graves' hyperthyroidism. The specimen sequenced was blood. The chain joins TRBV12-3 or TRBV12-4 to TRBJ1-5; D gene ambiguous. CDR3 DNA: TGTGCCAGCAGTTTAAATCCGGGTTCGCAGCCCCAGCATTTT. Protein product: CASSLNPGSQPQHF.